Below are 23 T cell receptor beta chains sequenced from a single sample in a study of blood T cells in healthy people across ages. Alongside a J-beta primer mix, a sample-barcoded 5' primer served in a second PCR lasting about 7 to 12 cycles. TCRdb reprocessed the 5' RACE reads via MiXCR and lists one record per CDR3 protein. Of approximately 1.5 million distinct CDR3 sequences listed, 35% to 45% are singletons. Sequencing used blood. These receptors originate from a woman aged 18-35 years in good health.

CDR3 in amino acids: CASSQSGGDHSNQPQHF. CDR3 nucleotide sequence: TGCGCCAGCAGCCAAAGTGGTGGGGACCATAGCAATCAGCCCCAGCATTTT. This rearrangement joins TRBV4-3 to TRBJ1-5; D perhaps matches TRBD1 (5 bases). V was shortened by 2 bases and J by 0 bases, with 14 bases between the two germline ends. CDR1 is LGHNA, CDR2 YSLEER, per germline. The CDR3 has 17 amino acids.

Comment on this clonotype: The germline gene is not matched at one end of the junction; a read error may be the cause. The chain links TRBV7-7 to TRBJ2-3; D is possibly TRBD1 (9 bases). The CDR3 is 16 residues long. CDR1 and CDR2 (germline): SSHAT, FNYEAQ (reference sequence). The CDR3 is CASSPGTGTRADTQYF. In nucleotides, the CDR3 is TGTGCTAGCAGCCCGGGGACAGGGACTAGAGCGGATACGCAGTATTTT. The full variable domain, its missing parts supplied by reference TRBV7-7 and TRBJ2-3, is GAGVSQSPRYKVTKRGQDVTLRCDPISSHATLYWYQQALGQGPEFLTYFNYEAQPDKSGLPSDRFSAERPEGSISTLTIQRTEQRDSAMYRCASSPGTGTRADTQYFGPGTRLTVL.

This clonotype is a singleton in its sample. The chain joins TRBV18 to TRBJ2-3; D might be TRBD2 (6 bases). CDR1 is KGHSH, CDR2 LQKENI, per germline. The length of the CDR3 is 14 residues. V lost 5 bases and J 1 base, leaving 10 bases between the germline ends. The CDR3: CASSKLAGTDTQYF. The CDR3 nucleotides read TGTGCCAGCTCAAAACTAGCTGGCACAGATACGCAGTATTTT.

This rearrangement joins TRBV27 to TRBJ2-1, with D possibly TRBD1 on 6 matching bases. Germline V gene lookup returns CDR1 MNHEY and CDR2 SMNVEV (reference sequence). Trimming removed 4 bases from V and 10 bases from J, with 20 bases in between. There are 15 residues in the CDR3. The CDR3 DNA sequence: TGTGCCAGCAGTTGGCTGGGGGCTGCGGCCTACGAGCAGTTCTTC. Translating it yields CASSWLGAAAYEQFF.

The V and J genes are TRBV12-3 or TRBV12-4 and TRBJ2-3; D is possibly TRBD1 (5 bases). Trimming cost V 9 bases and J 13 bases, with 17 bases left between them. This CDR3 region has 11 residues. The CDR3 sequence is CASSMTDAEYF. The CDR3 DNA sequence: TGTGCCAGTTCTATGACAGATGCGGAGTATTTT.

This clonotype was detected a few times. The chain recombines TRBV27 with TRBJ2-5; D is perhaps TRBD1 (5 bases). There are 14 residues in the CDR3. Trimming removed 4 bases from V and 2 bases from J, with 11 bases in between. CDR1 and CDR2 (germline): MNHEY, SMNVEV (reference sequence). The CDR3 DNA follows: TGTGCCAGCAGTTCTAGGACACGGCAAGAGACCCAGTACTTC. It yields the protein CASSSRTRQETQYF.

This rearrangement joins TRBV29-1 to TRBJ2-5; perhaps TRBD2 as D (7 bases). The V end lost 2 bases, the J end lost 11 bases, and 18 bases lay between the germline ends. The CDR3 extends over 13 amino acids. The germline gives CDR1 SQVTM, CDR2 ANQGSEA. The CDR3 nucleotides read TGCAGCGTTGAAACTGCGGGGGCTAATGAGCAGTACTTC. Translated, it gives CSVETAGANEQYF.

This chain connects TRBV29-1 to TRBJ2-7, with D possibly being TRBD1 (5 bases). The length of the CDR3 is 11 residues. CDR1 SQVTM and CDR2 ANQGSEA come from the germline V gene. Trimming removed 6 bases at V and 5 bases at J, with 11 bases between. CDR3 sequence reads: CSVDPDNEQYF. The CDR3 region has the DNA TGCAGCGTGGACCCGGACAACGAGCAGTACTTC.

The chain employs TRBV20-1 and TRBJ2-3; 7 bases line up with TRBD2. CDR1 and CDR2 (germline): DFQATT, SNEGSKA (reference sequence). J gave up 0 bases and V 7 bases, and 10 bases lay outside the gene matches. The CDR3 loop spans 15 amino acids. The CDR3 is CSGAWRESSTDTQYF. For the CDR3, the DNA is TGCAGTGGGGCCTGGCGGGAGTCGAGCACAGATACGCAGTATTTT.

The chain couples TRBV10-3 to TRBJ1-3; TRBD1 is a possible D gene (5 bases). The CDR3 is made up of 13 amino acids. Germline CDR1 is ENHRY and CDR2 is SYGVKD. V shed 3 bases and J shed 7 bases, with 10 bases lying between them. The CDR3 is CAISDRAENTIYF. The DNA of the CDR3 is TGTGCCATCAGTGACAGGGCGGAGAACACCATATATTTT.

Turning to this clonotype: Without the conserved terminal phenylalanine or tryptophan, this CDR3 likely stems from a read error. The chain carries TRBV12-3 or TRBV12-4 and TRBJ1-4; unclear D gene. The germline V and J ends were trimmed by 2 bases and 7 bases, with 2 bases remaining between them. CDR3 length equals 11 residues. CDR3 nucleotides: TGTGCCAGCAGTTTAAGTGAAAAACTGTTTCTT. Its protein product is CASSLSEKLFL.

This clonotype was detected a few times. The chain recombines TRBV9 with TRBJ1-2, with D possibly TRBD1 on 6 matching bases. Trimming took off 4 bases at V and 4 bases at J, with 20 bases between the two ends. Germline V gene sequence: CDR1 SGDLS, CDR2 YYNGEE. The length of the CDR3 is 16 residues. The CDR3 bases are TGTGCCAGCAGCAGGGCCGGGACACCGGTCGCCTATGGCTACACCTTC. As protein: CASSRAGTPVAYGYTF. The whole variable domain, filled in from reference TRBV9 and TRBJ1-2, reads DSGVTQTPKHLITATGQRVTLRCSPRSGDLSVYWYQQSLDQGLQFLIQYYNGEERAKGNILERFSAQQFPDLHSELNLSSLELGDSALYFCASSRAGTPVAYGYTFGSGTRLTVV.

This sequence joins TRBV5-1 and TRBJ1-1; D not resolved. Germline V gene lookup returns CDR1 SGHRS and CDR2 YFSETQ. This CDR3 has 16 residues. V lost 1 base to trimming and J lost 1 base, with 14 bases between them. The CDR3 protein is CASSLTGGPTNTEAFF. The CDR3 DNA sequence: TGCGCCAGCAGCTTGACTGGCGGGCCCACGAACACTGAAGCTTTCTTT.

The chain carries TRBV7-2 and TRBJ2-5, with 8 bases aligning to TRBD1. Germline CDR1 and CDR2: SGHTA and FQGNSA. The CDR3 is 20 amino acids. Germline trimming cut 5 bases from V and 5 bases from J; bases unmatched to any gene: 25. The CDR3 here is CASSNPSERRTGIRYETQYF. The CDR3 nucleotides read TGTGCCAGCAGCAACCCCTCCGAGCGGAGGACAGGGATCCGATACGAGACCCAGTACTTC.

The chain joins TRBV18 to TRBJ2-1; D gene unclear. The V end was cut by 0 bases, the J end by 5 bases, with 8 bases between. The CDR3 length is 14 residues. CDR1 is KGHSH and CDR2 is LQKENI in the germline V gene. CDR3 amino acids: CASSPPGSNNEQFF. The CDR3 DNA follows: TGTGCCAGCTCACCACCGGGCAGTAACAATGAGCAGTTCTTC.

This clonotype was seen once. The J gene is TRBJ2-1, the V gene TRBV20-1; maybe TRBD1 (5 bases). There are 13 residues in the CDR3. The germline CDR1 and CDR2 sequences are DFQATT and SNEGSKA (reference sequence). V lost 6 bases, J lost 3 bases, and 12 bases lay in between. This CDR3 is CSATGRDYNEQFF. The CDR3 nucleotides read TGCAGTGCCACAGGACGCGACTACAATGAGCAGTTCTTC.

This chain links TRBV24-1 with TRBJ2-2; 8 nucleotides line up with TRBD1. After removal of 7 bases from V and 3 bases from J, the junction contained 15 bases not matched to a gene. Per the germline V gene, CDR1 is KGHDR and CDR2 is SFDVKD. The CDR3 is made up of 18 amino acids. In nucleotides, the CDR3 is TGTGCCACCAGCACCCTGCCTCACGGACAGGGTCACACCGGGGAGCTGTTTTTT. This gives the protein CATSTLPHGQGHTGELFF.

The table lists this clonotype with a few counts. J is TRBJ2-3 and V is TRBV4-3, with TRBD2 matching 8 bases. Germline V gene sequence: CDR1 LGHNA, CDR2 YSLEER. The CDR3 has 16 amino acids. The trim removed 2 bases at V and 3 bases at J, leaving 7 bases unmatched. DNA for the CDR3: TGCGCCAGCAGCCAATCGCGGACTAGCCGAACAGATACGCAGTATTTT. Encoded protein: CASSQSRTSRTDTQYF.

The count of this clonotype is one. The chain carries TRBV7-8 and TRBJ2-1; D remains ambiguous. With the DNA end fitting TRBJ2-7 better, the J assignment may be wrong. The germline V gene encodes CDR1 SGHVS and CDR2 FQNEAQ. CDR3 length equals 16 residues. CDR3 in DNA: TGTGCCAGCAGCCCTCGACTCCTTAGCTCCTACAATGAGCAGTACTTC. Protein product: CASSPRLLSSYNEQYF.

The gene calls are TRBV18 and TRBJ1-2; 7 bases are shared with TRBD1. J lost 1 base, V lost 8 bases, and 10 bases had no gene match. The CDR3 sequence is 15 residues long. Germline V gene lookup returns CDR1 KGHSH and CDR2 LQKENI. In DNA form, the CDR3 reads TGTGCCAGCGCGTTTGGACAGGCCAATAACTATGGCTACACCTTC. The encoded protein is CASAFGQANNYGYTF.

The chain combines TRBV29-1 with TRBJ2-7; TRBD1 agrees at 9 bases. CDR3 size: 13 residues. J lost 5 bases, V lost 5 bases, and 7 bases had no gene match. Germline V CDR1 and CDR2: SQVTM, ANQGSEA. CDR3: CSVRTGEEDEQYF. The CDR3 DNA follows: TGCAGCGTTCGGACAGGGGAGGAAGACGAGCAGTACTTC.

V is TRBV6-5 and J is TRBJ1-5, with a tentative D call TRBD1 (6 bases). Germline V gene sequence: CDR1 MNHEY, CDR2 SVGAGI. The V and J ends lost 6 bases and 3 bases respectively, with 12 bases between them. The CDR3 extends over 14 amino acids. The CDR3 here is CASRNNRDNQPQHF. DNA of the CDR3: TGTGCCAGCAGAAACAACAGGGACAATCAGCCCCAGCATTTT.

This chain connects TRBV20-1 to TRBJ2-7, with D unclear. Germline loops: CDR1 DFQATT, CDR2 SNEGSKA (reference sequence). The V gene lost 0 bases and the J gene lost 7 bases, with 13 bases spanning the gap. This CDR3 region has 13 residues. DNA of the CDR3: TGCAGTGCTAGAGATTCTGGGTGGAATGAGCAGTACTTC. It specifies CSARDSGWNEQYF.